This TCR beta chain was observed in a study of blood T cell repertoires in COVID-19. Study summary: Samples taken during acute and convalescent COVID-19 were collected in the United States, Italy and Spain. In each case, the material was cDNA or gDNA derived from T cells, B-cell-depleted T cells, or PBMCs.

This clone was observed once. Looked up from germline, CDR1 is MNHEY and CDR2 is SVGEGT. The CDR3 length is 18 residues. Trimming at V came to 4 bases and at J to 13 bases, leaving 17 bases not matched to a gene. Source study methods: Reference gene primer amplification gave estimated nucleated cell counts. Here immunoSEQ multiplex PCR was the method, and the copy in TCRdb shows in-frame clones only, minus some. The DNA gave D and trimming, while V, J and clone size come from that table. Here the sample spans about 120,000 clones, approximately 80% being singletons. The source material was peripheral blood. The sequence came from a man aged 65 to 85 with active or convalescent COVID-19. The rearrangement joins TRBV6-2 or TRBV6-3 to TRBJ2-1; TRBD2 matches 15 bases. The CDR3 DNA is TGTGCCAGCAGTTTCGTACCTGGGACTAGCGGGGGGACTCCAGTCCAGTTCTTC. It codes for CASSFVPGTSGGTPVQFF.